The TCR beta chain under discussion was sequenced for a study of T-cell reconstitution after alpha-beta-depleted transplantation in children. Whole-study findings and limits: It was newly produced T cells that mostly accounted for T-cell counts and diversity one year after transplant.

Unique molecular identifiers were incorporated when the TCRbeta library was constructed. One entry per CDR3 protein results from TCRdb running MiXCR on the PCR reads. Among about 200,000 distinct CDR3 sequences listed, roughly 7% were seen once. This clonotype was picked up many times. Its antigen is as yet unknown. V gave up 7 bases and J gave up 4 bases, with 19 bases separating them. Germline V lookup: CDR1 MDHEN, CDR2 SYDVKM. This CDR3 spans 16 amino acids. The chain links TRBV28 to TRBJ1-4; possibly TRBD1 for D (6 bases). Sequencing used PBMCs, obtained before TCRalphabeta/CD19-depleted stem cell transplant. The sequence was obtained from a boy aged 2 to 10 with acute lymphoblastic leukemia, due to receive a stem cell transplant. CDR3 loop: CASTQVQGTFNEKLFF. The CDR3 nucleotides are TGTGCCAGCACCCAAGTACAGGGAACCTTTAATGAAAAACTGTTTTTT.